This TCR beta chain was identified in a study of T-cell reconstitution after alpha-beta-depleted transplantation in children. Comment on this clonotype: The germline gene is not matched at one end of the junction; a read error may be the cause.

Unique molecular identifiers were incorporated when the TCRbeta library was constructed. TCRdb called the PCR reads again in MiXCR, with one record for every CDR3 protein. The sample yields approximately 250,000 distinct CDR3 sequences, more than 7.5% seen once. The starting material was PBMCs from the stem cell graft donor, obtained from the stem cell graft. This clonotype was sampled from a human donor who donated a stem cell graft to a child with SCID.

The DNA for the CDR3 is TGCGTCAGCAGCTTGGACAGCTCGAGCCAGCCCCAGCATTTT. This gives the protein CVSSLDSSSQPQHF. The chain is built from TRBV5-1 and TRBJ1-5; perhaps TRBD1 as D (6 bases). This CDR3 spans 14 amino acids. The germline V gene has CDR1 SGHRS and CDR2 YFSETQ.